This is a list of T cell receptor beta chains from one sample in a study of cytomegalovirus exposure and HLA in healthy donors. The assay was immunoSEQ multiplex PCR, and TCRdb's table has in-frame clones only and misses some. Of roughly 200,000 clones in the sample, about 10% were seen once. What was sequenced was PBMCs. The receptors were sampled from a woman in her twenties or thirties in good health and CMV-seropositive. Both conserved end residues are part of each CDR3. A D gene is named only where the DNA matches it firmly. Expanded clones are given a class, and other clones once, few, many or no size at all.

clone_size: -; v_call: TRBV4-2; d_call: -; j_call: TRBJ2-1; cdr3_nt: TGTGCCAGCAGCCAAGCGTTTGAGGACAATGAGCAGTTCTTC; cdr3_aa: CASSQAFEDNEQFF
clone_size: -; v_call: TRBV9; d_call: TRBD1; j_call: TRBJ2-6; cdr3_nt: TGTGCCAGCAGCGGGATGGGGACAGCCGGGGCCAACGTCCTGACTTTC; cdr3_aa: CASSGMGTAGANVLTF
clone_size: -; v_call: TRBV27; d_call: -; j_call: TRBJ2-5; cdr3_nt: TGTGCCAGCAGTCCAGGGTCAGGTCGGGAGACCCAGTACTTC; cdr3_aa: CASSPGSGRETQYF
clone_size: -; v_call: TRBV19; d_call: -; j_call: TRBJ2-7; cdr3_nt: TGTGCCAGTAGTATAGATTCCAAGCGGTACGAGCAGTACTTC; cdr3_aa: CASSIDSKRYEQYF
clone_size: -; v_call: TRBV2; d_call: -; j_call: TRBJ2-7; cdr3_nt: TGTGCCAGCAGTGACCCCCTAGTGTCCTACGAGCAGTACTTC; cdr3_aa: CASSDPLVSYEQYF
clone_size: -; v_call: TRBV19; d_call: TRBD1; j_call: TRBJ1-5; cdr3_nt: TGTGCCAGTAGAGGGAACAGGGGAAAAGACAATCAGCCCCAGCATTTT; cdr3_aa: CASRGNRGKDNQPQHF
clone_size: -; v_call: TRBV4-2; d_call: -; j_call: TRBJ2-1; cdr3_nt: TGTGCCAGCAGCCAAGAGTTTACGAGAAAATCCTACAATGAGCAGTTCTTC; cdr3_aa: CASSQEFTRKSYNEQFF
clone_size: few; v_call: TRBV5-1; d_call: -; j_call: TRBJ2-5; cdr3_nt: TGCGCCAGCAGCTTGTACGGGAAAGAGACCCAGTACTTC; cdr3_aa: CASSLYGKETQYF
clone_size: few; v_call: TRBV14; d_call: TRBD2; j_call: TRBJ2-1; cdr3_nt: TGTGCCAGCAGCCAAGCCAGCGGGAGTGGTTACAATGAGCAGTTCTTC; cdr3_aa: CASSQASGSGYNEQFF
clone_size: -; v_call: TRBV7-8; d_call: -; j_call: TRBJ1-1; cdr3_nt: TGTGCCAGCAGCTCCTTAACAGGGAACGCTGAAGCTTTCTTT; cdr3_aa: CASSSLTGNAEAFF
clone_size: -; v_call: TRBV7-3; d_call: -; j_call: TRBJ1-1; cdr3_nt: TGTGCCAGCAGCTTCATGGAGCGCACTGAAGCTTTCTTT; cdr3_aa: CASSFMERTEAFF
clone_size: -; v_call: TRBV6-6; d_call: TRBD2; j_call: TRBJ2-5; cdr3_nt: TGTGCCAGCATTCCTAGGACTAGCGGAGGCCAAGAGACCCAGTACTTC; cdr3_aa: CASIPRTSGGQETQYF
clone_size: few; v_call: TRBV20-1; d_call: -; j_call: TRBJ2-3; cdr3_nt: TGCAGCCCGGAGGGAACAGATACGCAGTATTTT; cdr3_aa: CSPEGTDTQYF
clone_size: few; v_call: TRBV7-6; d_call: -; j_call: TRBJ2-3; cdr3_nt: TGTGCCAGCAGCTTAGAGTTCCAGCGAACAGATACGCAGTATTTT; cdr3_aa: CASSLEFQRTDTQYF
clone_size: few; v_call: TRBV11-2; d_call: TRBD2; j_call: TRBJ2-1; cdr3_nt: TGTGCCAGCAGCTTCGGGACTACCAATGAGCAGTTCTTC; cdr3_aa: CASSFGTTNEQFF
clone_size: few; v_call: TRBV11-2; d_call: -; j_call: TRBJ2-5; cdr3_nt: TGTGCCAGCAGCTTAGATAGGGGTCGGACACTCTGGGAGACCCAGTACTTC; cdr3_aa: CASSLDRGRTLWETQYF
clone_size: few; v_call: TRBV5-1; d_call: -; j_call: TRBJ2-7; cdr3_nt: TGCGCCAGCAGCTTGCCAGGTCTGGGTGAGCAGTACTTC; cdr3_aa: CASSLPGLGEQYF
clone_size: -; v_call: TRBV28; d_call: -; j_call: TRBJ2-7; cdr3_nt: TGTGCCAGCGGGGGGGGGCAGCGAGCTTCCTCCTACTACGAGCAGTACTTC; cdr3_aa: CASGGGQRASSYYEQYF
clone_size: few; v_call: TRBV20-1; d_call: -; j_call: TRBJ1-2; cdr3_nt: TGCAGTGCTACAGGGGCCTATGGCTACACCTTC; cdr3_aa: CSATGAYGYTF
clone_size: -; v_call: TRBV2; d_call: -; j_call: TRBJ2-3; cdr3_nt: TGTGCCAGCAGTTTCTACACAGATACGCAGTATTTT; cdr3_aa: CASSFYTDTQYF
clone_size: few; v_call: TRBV25-1; d_call: -; j_call: TRBJ1-2; cdr3_nt: TGTGCCAGCAGTGAATACCTCTATGGCTACACCTTC; cdr3_aa: CASSEYLYGYTF
clone_size: -; v_call: TRBV5-1; d_call: -; j_call: TRBJ2-7; cdr3_nt: TGCGCCAGCAGCTTGTCGGGGGGCTTTCCCTACGAGCAGTACTTC; cdr3_aa: CASSLSGGFPYEQYF
clone_size: once; v_call: TRBV5-1; d_call: TRBD2; j_call: TRBJ2-1; cdr3_nt: TGCGCCAGCAGCGAAGTCCCGACTAGCGGGGGTACCTACAATGAGCAGTTCTTC; cdr3_aa: CASSEVPTSGGTYNEQFF
clone_size: -; v_call: TRBV18; d_call: -; j_call: TRBJ2-3; cdr3_nt: TGTGCCAGCTCAAAACTAGGGATTGCGCAGTATTTT; cdr3_aa: CASSKLGIAQYF
clone_size: -; v_call: TRBV6-4; d_call: -; j_call: TRBJ2-2; cdr3_nt: TGTGCCAGCCTGGAGCCGGCGAACACCGGGGAGCTGTTTTTT; cdr3_aa: CASLEPANTGELFF
clone_size: -; v_call: TRBV23-1; d_call: -; j_call: TRBJ2-3; cdr3_nt: TGCGCCAGCGGGGCCGGGCCAGGGTCAATAGATACGCAGTATTTT; cdr3_aa: CASGAGPGSIDTQYF
clone_size: -; v_call: TRBV5-1; d_call: TRBD1; j_call: TRBJ1-4; cdr3_nt: TGCGCCAGCAGCTTCACAACCGGGACAGTTAATGAAAAACTGTTTTTT; cdr3_aa: CASSFTTGTVNEKLFF
clone_size: -; v_call: TRBV5-6; d_call: TRBD2; j_call: TRBJ2-1; cdr3_nt: TGTGCCAGCAGCTTCGTTACGGGAGGGCCCCATGAGCAGTTCTTC; cdr3_aa: CASSFVTGGPHEQFF
clone_size: -; v_call: TRBV27; d_call: -; j_call: TRBJ2-7; cdr3_nt: TGTGCCAGCAGTCTCGGTGGGCCTTACGAGCAGTACTTC; cdr3_aa: CASSLGGPYEQYF
clone_size: few; v_call: TRBV15; d_call: -; j_call: TRBJ2-5; cdr3_nt: TGTGCCACCAGCTCCAGAAGGTCCAGGCAAGAGACCCAGTACTTC; cdr3_aa: CATSSRRSRQETQYF
clone_size: -; v_call: TRBV27; d_call: TRBD2; j_call: TRBJ2-2; cdr3_nt: TGTGCCAGCAGAACCGGGACTAGCGCTACCGGGGAGCTGTTTTTT; cdr3_aa: CASRTGTSATGELFF
clone_size: -; v_call: TRBV11-2; d_call: TRBD1; j_call: TRBJ2-5; cdr3_nt: TGTGCCAGCAGCCCTGGACTAGGGGGACAGGGGGAGACCCAGTACTTC; cdr3_aa: CASSPGLGGQGETQYF
clone_size: few; v_call: TRBV21-1; d_call: -; j_call: TRBJ1-1; cdr3_nt: TGTGCCAGCAGCCCCCCCCGTGCGGGGAACACTGAAGCTTTCTTT; cdr3_aa: CASSPPRAGNTEAFF
clone_size: -; v_call: TRBV6-1; d_call: -; j_call: TRBJ1-3; cdr3_nt: TGTGCTACGAAGGGGGGGGCGGCTGGAAACACCATATATTTT; cdr3_aa: CATKGGAAGNTIYF
clone_size: few; v_call: TRBV29-1; d_call: -; j_call: TRBJ2-3; cdr3_nt: TGCAGCGTTGAGCGACGGGTAAGCACAGATACGCAGTATTTT; cdr3_aa: CSVERRVSTDTQYF
clone_size: -; v_call: TRBV6-5; d_call: TRBD1; j_call: TRBJ2-7; cdr3_nt: TGTGCCAGCAGGAGGGACAGGGCCTACGAGCAGTACTTC; cdr3_aa: CASRRDRAYEQYF
clone_size: -; v_call: TRBV5-5; d_call: -; j_call: TRBJ2-7; cdr3_nt: TGTGCCAGCAGCTCGATGCGCGAGCAGTACTTC; cdr3_aa: CASSSMREQYF
clone_size: few; v_call: TRBV5-6; d_call: -; j_call: TRBJ1-1; cdr3_nt: TGTGCCAGCATAGATGGTAGGGGCCGGGCTGGAGCCAGAATATCTTTCTTT; cdr3_aa: CASIDGRGRAGARISFF
clone_size: -; v_call: TRBV6-5; d_call: -; j_call: TRBJ2-2; cdr3_nt: TGTGCCAGCAACCGAATTAGGGGAACCGGGGAGCTGTTTTTT; cdr3_aa: CASNRIRGTGELFF
clone_size: few; v_call: TRBV9; d_call: TRBD2; j_call: TRBJ2-7; cdr3_nt: TGTGCCAGCAGCGTATCCGGGACTAGCAATAACGAGCAGTACTTC; cdr3_aa: CASSVSGTSNNEQYF